This entry concerns a single TCR beta chain. Its antigen is still unknown. This sample is drawn from a study of CXCR3-negative and CXCR3-positive naive CD8 T cells. Findings and limits, study-wide: Relative to CXCR3-negative naive cells, CXCR3-positive naive cells had more hydrophobic TRB CDR3s. Memory CD8+ T cell repertoires were far less diverse than both naive subsets.

The CDR3 is made up of 11 amino acids. CDR1 MNHNY and CDR2 SVGAGI come from the germline V gene (reference sequence). The sorter processed each CD8+ T cell subset in triplicate at 250,000 to 300,000 cells apiece. Carrying UMI labels, the TRB cDNA libraries were prepared through 5' RACE. From its re-call of the 5' RACE reads, TCRdb lists each CDR3 protein once, without DNA. In total, the table holds under 110,000 distinct CDR3 sequences. Input material: naive CXCR3+ CD8+ T cells from blood. The subset is: CD45RO-CCR7+CD27+CD95- naive CD8+ T cells expressing CXCR3 (TNR3+). This TCR came from a human donor in good health. Some clones in this sample may be carry-over from other donors' samples. The chain recombines TRBV6-6 with TRBJ2-5. CDR3 in amino acids: CASSLEETQYF.